The 19 T cell receptor beta chains below all came from one sample that was sequenced in a study of T cells in localized non-small cell lung cancer. The repertoire was sequenced with immunoSEQ multiplex PCR; TCRdb's copy has only in-frame clones and lacks some. The sample yields about 72,000 clones, 84% seen once. The sequenced sample was peripheral blood, obtained before any cancer treatment. The receptors come from a female donor older than 55 with stage I lung adenocarcinoma.

The chain joins TRBV29-1 to TRBJ2-1; D perhaps matches TRBD2 (5 bases). There are 13 residues in the CDR3. The V gene lost 8 bases and the J gene lost 5 bases, with 16 bases spanning the gap. From germline, CDR1 is SQVTM and CDR2 ANQGSEA. The CDR3 DNA sequence: TGCAGCACGACCGGTGGGAGCGACAATGAGCAGTTCTTC. It encodes CSTTGGSDNEQFF.

The chain combines TRBV28 with TRBJ2-2, with D perhaps TRBD2 (5 bases). The CDR3 loop spans 14 amino acids. V shed 7 bases and J shed 4 bases, with 13 bases lying between them. CDR1 is MDHEN and CDR2 is SYDVKM in the germline V gene. Here the CDR3 DNA reads TGTGCCAGCAAGGTGGGAGATACCACCGGGGAGCTGTTTTTT. This translates into CASKVGDTTGELFF.

This chain connects TRBV6-5 to TRBJ1-2, with TRBD1 as a possible D gene (5 bases). Germline V gene lookup returns CDR1 MNHEY and CDR2 SVGAGI. This CDR3 is built from 16 residues. Trimming took off 2 bases at V and 4 bases at J, with 17 bases between the two ends. CDR3 residues: CASSYKGNADGYGYTF. The CDR3 region has the DNA TGTGCCAGCAGTTACAAGGGGAACGCAGACGGCTATGGCTACACCTTC.

Here the CDR3 DNA reads TGTGCCAGCAGCGTAGAGGTGAGCGGGAGGCCCTCGGACAATGAGCAGTTCTTC. Translated: CASSVEVSGRPSDNEQFF. V gene TRBV9 combines with J gene TRBJ2-1, with 9 bases identical to TRBD2. Germline V gene data show CDR1 as SGDLS and CDR2 as YYNGEE. Trimming cost V 0 bases and J 5 bases; bases outside gene matches: 12. This CDR3 is 18 amino acids long.

CDR3 region: CASSLGGEEYGYTF. The CDR3 DNA follows: TGTGCCAGCAGCTTAGGAGGGGAGGAATATGGCTACACCTTC. The V call is TRBV7-9, the J call TRBJ1-2; maybe TRBD1 (5 bases). Germline assignment: CDR1 SEHNR and CDR2 FQNEAQ (reference sequence). V was shortened by 1 base and J by 5 bases, with 11 bases between the two germline ends. The CDR3 contains 14 residues.

This clone was detected ten times or more. The chain has TRBV5-5 and TRBJ1-6; D is unresolved. V was shortened by 0 bases and J by 11 bases, with 21 bases between the two germline ends. The CDR3 extends over 17 amino acids. Germline V gene lookup returns CDR1 SGHKS and CDR2 YYEKEE (reference sequence). CDR3 region: CASSLAWVPGPATPLHF. CDR3 sequence (DNA): TGTGCCAGCAGCTTGGCCTGGGTACCGGGTCCTGCGACACCCCTCCACTTT.

The gene calls are TRBV2 and TRBJ2-1; 9 nucleotides line up with TRBD1. The CDR3 extends over 17 amino acids. CDR1 SNHLY and CDR2 FYNNEI come from the germline V gene. V trimming: 4 bases; J trimming: 6 bases; junction bases outside the gene matches: 13. CDR3: CASSGTGTGSSSNEQFF. Here the CDR3 DNA reads TGTGCCAGCAGTGGAACCGGGACAGGGAGTTCATCCAATGAGCAGTTCTTC.

The DNA of the CDR3 is TGTGCCAGCAGTGCAGACAGGGACGGGGAAAAACTGTTTTTT. Amino acids: CASSADRDGEKLFF. The rearrangement links TRBV11-2 to TRBJ1-4; 7 positions match TRBD1. The CDR3 has 14 amino acids. V dropped 6 bases and J dropped 8; count of bases not matched to a gene: 9. Germline-derived CDR1 and CDR2 are SGHAT and FQNNGV.

The rearrangement links TRBV29-1 to TRBJ1-5; D remains ambiguous. CDR1 is SQVTM and CDR2 is ANQGSEA in the germline V gene. V lost 0 bases to trimming and J lost 9 bases, with 9 bases between them. This CDR3 has 12 amino acids. The CDR3 coding sequence is TGCAGCGTTGAAGATTTGGGCGGGCCCCAGCATTTT. It specifies CSVEDLGGPQHF.

This rearrangement joins TRBV6-5 to TRBJ2-5, with D perhaps assigned TRBD1 or TRBD2 (5 bases each). The CDR3 loop spans 13 amino acids. Per germline, CDR1 MNHEY and CDR2 SVGAGI. Trimming left V 4 bases short and J 3 bases short, with 9 bases between. The CDR3 loop reads CASSWDGEETQYF. In DNA, the CDR3 is TGTGCCAGCAGTTGGGACGGGGAAGAGACCCAGTACTTC.

V and J are TRBV15 and TRBJ2-7, with TRBD2 as a possible D gene (6 bases). The length of the CDR3 is 14 residues. Trimming shortened V by 1 base and J by 3 bases, and 10 bases separated the two germline ends. Germline V gene sequence: CDR1 LNHNV, CDR2 YYDKDF (reference sequence). The CDR3 is CATSRVISGYEQYF. Here the CDR3 DNA reads TGTGCCACCAGCAGAGTGATTAGCGGCTACGAGCAGTACTTC.

This chain uses TRBV5-6 with TRBJ1-2, with D unclear. Germline assignment: CDR1 SGHDT and CDR2 YYEEEE. The CDR3 is 14 amino acids. V lost 0 bases, J lost 8 bases, and 14 bases lay in between. In nucleotides, the CDR3 is TGTGCCAGCAGCTTGGTAGCGGGCGATAGGGGCTACACCTTC. Encoded protein: CASSLVAGDRGYTF.

The rearrangement joins TRBV5-6 to TRBJ1-2; a weak D match, TRBD1 (5 bases). There are 16 residues in the CDR3. CDR1 is SGHDT, CDR2 YYEEEE, per germline. V lost 4 bases and J lost 2, with 18 bases in between. This chain's CDR3 is CASSHIIGALNYGYTF. CDR3 DNA: TGTGCCAGCAGCCATATCATTGGGGCCTTAAACTATGGCTACACCTTC.

V and J are TRBV7-3 and TRBJ2-5, with D perhaps TRBD1 (6 bases). The CDR3 consists of 13 residues. Trimming stripped 6 bases from V and 7 bases from J, with 15 bases between. Germline CDR1 SGHTA, CDR2 FQGTGA. The CDR3 nucleotides read TGTGCCAGCAGTCGACAGGCGACAGGGACCCAGTACTTC. Amino acids: CASSRQATGTQYF.

This clone appeared a few times. This chain joins TRBV15 and TRBJ1-2; D might be TRBD1 (6 bases). Trimming removed 0 bases at V and 0 bases at J, with 11 bases between. CDR1 and CDR2 from the germline V gene are LNHNV and YYDKDF (reference sequence). The CDR3 is 16 amino acids. CDR3 protein: CATSRDRTATNYGYTF. CDR3 DNA: TGTGCCACCAGCAGAGATAGGACAGCAACTAACTATGGCTACACCTTC.

The rearrangement joins TRBV20-1 to TRBJ1-1; 7 nucleotides line up with TRBD1. Germline V gene data show CDR1 as DFQATT and CDR2 as SNEGSKA (reference sequence). V lost 6 bases and J lost 2; bases outside the gene matches: 0. The CDR3 loop spans 11 amino acids. The CDR3, as DNA: TGCAGTGCAGGGGGCAACACTGAAGCTTTCTTT. Its translation: CSAGGNTEAFF.

The chain joins TRBV11-2 to TRBJ2-7; TRBD2 might be the D (6 bases). The CDR3 covers 14 residues. V gave up 3 bases and J gave up 6 bases, with 15 bases separating them. Per the germline V gene, CDR1 is SGHAT and CDR2 is FQNNGV. Here the CDR3 reads CASSFGGGGGEQYF. The CDR3 DNA is TGTGCCAGCAGCTTTGGTGGGGGAGGAGGCGAGCAGTACTTC. Full variable domain (remainder filled in from reference TRBV11-2 and TRBJ2-7): EAGVAQSPRYKIIEKRQSVAFWCNPISGHATLYWYQQILGQGPKLLIQFQNNGVVDDSQLPKDRFSAERLKGVDSTLKIQPAKLEDSAVYLCASSFGGGGGEQYFGPGTRLTVT.

The chain carries TRBV10-2 and TRBJ1-1; D perhaps matches TRBD1 (6 bases). The CDR3 runs 14 residues. Trimming took 7 bases from V and 0 from J, leaving 12 bases between them. Per the germline V gene, CDR1 is WSHSY and CDR2 is SAAADI. For the CDR3, the DNA is TGCGCCAGCACCGGACAGACCCTGAACACTGAAGCTTTCTTT. Translated, it gives CASTGQTLNTEAFF.

V and J are TRBV11-3 and TRBJ1-1; D ambiguous. The CDR3 has 13 residues. The germline CDR1 and CDR2 sequences are SGHNT and YENEEA. Trimming took 0 bases from V and 2 from J, leaving 4 bases between them. CDR3 DNA: TGTGCCAGCAGCTTAGAGTATAACACTGAAGCTTTCTTT. Amino acids: CASSLEYNTEAFF.